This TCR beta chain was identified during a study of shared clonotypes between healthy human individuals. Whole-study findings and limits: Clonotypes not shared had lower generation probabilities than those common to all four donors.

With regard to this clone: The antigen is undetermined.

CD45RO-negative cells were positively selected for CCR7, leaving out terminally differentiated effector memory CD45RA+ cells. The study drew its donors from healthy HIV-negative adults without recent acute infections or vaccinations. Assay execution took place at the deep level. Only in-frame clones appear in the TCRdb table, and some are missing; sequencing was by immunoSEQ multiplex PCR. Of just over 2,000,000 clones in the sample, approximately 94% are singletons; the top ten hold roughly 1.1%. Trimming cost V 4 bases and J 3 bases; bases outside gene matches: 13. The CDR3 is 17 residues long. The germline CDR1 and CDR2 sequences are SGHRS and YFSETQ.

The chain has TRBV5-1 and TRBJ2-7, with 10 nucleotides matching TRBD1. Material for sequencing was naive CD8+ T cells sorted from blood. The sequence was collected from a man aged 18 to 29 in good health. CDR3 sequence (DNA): TGCGCCAGCAGCCCCCAAATAGGGACAGGGGACTTCTACGAGCAGTACTTC. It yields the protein CASSPQIGTGDFYEQYF.